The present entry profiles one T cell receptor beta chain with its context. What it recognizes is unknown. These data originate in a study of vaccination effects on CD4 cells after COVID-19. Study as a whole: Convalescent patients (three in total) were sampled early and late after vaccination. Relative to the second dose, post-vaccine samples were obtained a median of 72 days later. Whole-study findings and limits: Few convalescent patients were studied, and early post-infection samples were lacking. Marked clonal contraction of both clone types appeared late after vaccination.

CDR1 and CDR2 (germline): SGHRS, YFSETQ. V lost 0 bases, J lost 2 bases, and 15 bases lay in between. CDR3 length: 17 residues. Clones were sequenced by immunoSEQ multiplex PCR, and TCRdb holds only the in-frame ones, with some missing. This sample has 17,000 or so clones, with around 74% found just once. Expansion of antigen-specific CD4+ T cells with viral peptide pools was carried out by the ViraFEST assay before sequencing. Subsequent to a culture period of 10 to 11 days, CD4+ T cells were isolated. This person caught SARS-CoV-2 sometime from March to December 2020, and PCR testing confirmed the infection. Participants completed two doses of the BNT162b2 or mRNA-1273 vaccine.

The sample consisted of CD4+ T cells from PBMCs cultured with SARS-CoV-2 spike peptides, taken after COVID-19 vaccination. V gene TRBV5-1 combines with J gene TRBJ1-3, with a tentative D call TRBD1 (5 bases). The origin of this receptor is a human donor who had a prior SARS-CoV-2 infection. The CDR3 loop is CASSLEGVGVPGNTIYF. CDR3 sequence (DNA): TGCGCCAGCAGCTTGGAGGGCGTGGGGGTCCCTGGAAACACCATATATTTT. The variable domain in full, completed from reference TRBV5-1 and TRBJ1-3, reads KAGVTQTPRYLIKTRGQQVTLSCSPISGHRSVSWYQQTPGQGLQFLFEYFSETQRNKGNFPGRFSGRQFSNSRSEMNVSTLELGDSALYLCASSLEGVGVPGNTIYFGEGSWLTVV.